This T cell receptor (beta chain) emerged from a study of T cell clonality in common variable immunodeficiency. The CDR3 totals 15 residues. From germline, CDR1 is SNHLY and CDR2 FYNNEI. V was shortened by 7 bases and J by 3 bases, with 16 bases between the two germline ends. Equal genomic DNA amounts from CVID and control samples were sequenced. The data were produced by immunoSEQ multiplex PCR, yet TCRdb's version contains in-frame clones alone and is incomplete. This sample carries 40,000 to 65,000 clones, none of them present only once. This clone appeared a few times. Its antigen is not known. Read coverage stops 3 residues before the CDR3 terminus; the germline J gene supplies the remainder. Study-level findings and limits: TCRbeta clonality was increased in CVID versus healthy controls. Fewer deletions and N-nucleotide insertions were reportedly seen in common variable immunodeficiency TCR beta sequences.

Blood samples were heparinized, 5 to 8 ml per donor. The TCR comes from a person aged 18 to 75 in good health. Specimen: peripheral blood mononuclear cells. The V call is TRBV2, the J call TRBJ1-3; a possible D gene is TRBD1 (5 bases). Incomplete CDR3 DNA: TGTGCCAGCACTCCCCTCGGGGGGGATGGAAACACC. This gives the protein CASTPLGGDGNT. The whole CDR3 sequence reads CASTPLGGDGNTIYF.